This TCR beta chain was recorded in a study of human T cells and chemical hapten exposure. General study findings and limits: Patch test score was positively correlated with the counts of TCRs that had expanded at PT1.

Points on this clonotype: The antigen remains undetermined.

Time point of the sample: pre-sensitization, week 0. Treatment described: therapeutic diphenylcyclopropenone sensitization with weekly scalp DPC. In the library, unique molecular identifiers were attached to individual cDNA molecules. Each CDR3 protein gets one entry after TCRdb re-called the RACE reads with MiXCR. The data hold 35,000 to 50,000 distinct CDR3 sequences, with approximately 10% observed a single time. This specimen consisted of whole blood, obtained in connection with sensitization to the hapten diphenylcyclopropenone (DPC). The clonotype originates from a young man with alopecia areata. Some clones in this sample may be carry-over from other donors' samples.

For the CDR3, the DNA is TGTGCCAGCAGTTCAGGACTAGCGGGAGTATTCCGCTACAATGAGCAGTTCTTC. Its translation: CASSSGLAGVFRYNEQFF. The chain recombines TRBV27 with TRBJ2-1; 13 bases align to TRBD2. The germline V gene encodes CDR1 MNHEY and CDR2 SMNVEV (reference sequence). J was trimmed by 3 bases and V by 4 bases; bases with no gene match: 9. CDR3 size: 18 residues.